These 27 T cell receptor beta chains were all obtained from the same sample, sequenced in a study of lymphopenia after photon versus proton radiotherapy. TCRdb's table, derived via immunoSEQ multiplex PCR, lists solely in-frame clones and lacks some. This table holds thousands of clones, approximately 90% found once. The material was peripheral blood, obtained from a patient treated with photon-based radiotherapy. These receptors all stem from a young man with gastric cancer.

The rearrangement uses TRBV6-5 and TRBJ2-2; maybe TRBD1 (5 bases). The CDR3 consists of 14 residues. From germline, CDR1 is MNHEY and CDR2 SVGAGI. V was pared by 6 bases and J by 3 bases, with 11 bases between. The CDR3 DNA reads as TGTGCCAGCAGCCCAGACAGCTACACCGGGGAGCTGTTTTTT. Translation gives CASSPDSYTGELFF.

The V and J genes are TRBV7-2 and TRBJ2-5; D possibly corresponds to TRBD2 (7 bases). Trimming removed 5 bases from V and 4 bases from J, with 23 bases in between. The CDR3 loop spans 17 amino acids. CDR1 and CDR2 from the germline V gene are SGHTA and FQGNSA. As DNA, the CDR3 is TGTGCCAGCAGCCCAGGGGTTCTAGCAGGGAGGGGAGAGACCCAGTACTTC. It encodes CASSPGVLAGRGETQYF.

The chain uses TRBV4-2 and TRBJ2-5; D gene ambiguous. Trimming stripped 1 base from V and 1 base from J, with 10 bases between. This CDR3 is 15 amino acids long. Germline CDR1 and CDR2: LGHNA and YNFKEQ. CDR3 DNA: TGTGCCAGCAGCCAAGTCTGGGGTGCCCAAGAGACCCAGTACTTC. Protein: CASSQVWGAQETQYF.

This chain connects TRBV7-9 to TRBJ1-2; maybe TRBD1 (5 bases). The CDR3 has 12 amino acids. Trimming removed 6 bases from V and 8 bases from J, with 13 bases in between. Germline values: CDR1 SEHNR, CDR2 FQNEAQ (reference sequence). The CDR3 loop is CASRSGPGGYTF. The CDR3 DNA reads TGTGCCAGCAGATCGGGACCCGGGGGCTACACCTTC.

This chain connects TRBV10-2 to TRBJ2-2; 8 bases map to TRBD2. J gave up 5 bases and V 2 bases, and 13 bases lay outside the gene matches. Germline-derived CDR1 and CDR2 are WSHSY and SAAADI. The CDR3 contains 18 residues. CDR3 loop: CASSEPAGEGKKTGELFF. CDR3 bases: TGCGCCAGCAGTGAGCCAGCGGGGGAGGGAAAAAAAACCGGGGAGCTGTTTTTT.

The CDR3, as DNA: TGCGCCAGCAGCCAAGATGGGACAGGCTCCTACAATGAGCAGTTCTTC. The encoded protein is CASSQDGTGSYNEQFF. The chain employs TRBV4-3 and TRBJ2-1; 8 nucleotides agree with TRBD1. CDR1 is LGHNA and CDR2 is YSLEER in the germline V gene. There are 16 residues in the CDR3. V lost 0 bases and J lost 0; bases outside the gene matches: 1.

CDR3 sequence reads: CASSLMGGAGEQYF. The DNA for the CDR3 is TGTGCCAGCAGCTTAATGGGGGGGGCGGGGGAGCAGTACTTC. The chain links TRBV13 to TRBJ2-7; TRBD2 might be the D (7 bases). V lost 2 bases to trimming and J lost 7 bases, with 15 bases between them. Germline V gene data show CDR1 as PRHDT and CDR2 as FYEKMQ (reference sequence). The CDR3 covers 14 residues.

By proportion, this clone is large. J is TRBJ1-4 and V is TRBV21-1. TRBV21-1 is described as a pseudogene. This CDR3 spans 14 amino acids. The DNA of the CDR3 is TGTGCCAGCCTCCGAAAGGGCGTTAATGAAAAACTGTTTTTT. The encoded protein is CASLRKGVNEKLFF.

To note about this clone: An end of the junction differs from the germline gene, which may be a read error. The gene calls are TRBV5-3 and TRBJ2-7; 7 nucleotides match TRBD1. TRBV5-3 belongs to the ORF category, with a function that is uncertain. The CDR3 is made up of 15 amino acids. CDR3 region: CASSSAGTAVYEQYF. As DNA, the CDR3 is TGTGCCAGCAGCTCCGCCGGGACAGCCGTATACGAGCAGTACTTC.

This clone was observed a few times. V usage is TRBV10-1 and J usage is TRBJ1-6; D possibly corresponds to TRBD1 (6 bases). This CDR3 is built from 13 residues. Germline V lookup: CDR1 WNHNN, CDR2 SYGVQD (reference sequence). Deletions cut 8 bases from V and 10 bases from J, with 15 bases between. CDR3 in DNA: TGCGCCAGCTTGGGACAAAGGCCCTCACCCCTCCACTTT. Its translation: CASLGQRPSPLHF.

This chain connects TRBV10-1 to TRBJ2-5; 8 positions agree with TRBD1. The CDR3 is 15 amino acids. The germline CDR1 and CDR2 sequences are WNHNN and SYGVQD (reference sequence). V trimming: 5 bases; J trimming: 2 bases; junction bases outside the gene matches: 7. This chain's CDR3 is CASSLGQAIQETQYF. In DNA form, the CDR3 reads TGCGCCAGCAGTTTGGGACAGGCGATACAAGAGACCCAGTACTTC.

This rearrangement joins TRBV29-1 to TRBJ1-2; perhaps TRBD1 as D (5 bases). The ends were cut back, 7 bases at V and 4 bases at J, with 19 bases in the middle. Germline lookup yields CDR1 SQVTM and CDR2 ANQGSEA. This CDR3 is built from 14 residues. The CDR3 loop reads CSASTGTGTYGYTF. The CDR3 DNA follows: TGCAGCGCAAGCACCGGGACGGGGACCTATGGCTACACCTTC.

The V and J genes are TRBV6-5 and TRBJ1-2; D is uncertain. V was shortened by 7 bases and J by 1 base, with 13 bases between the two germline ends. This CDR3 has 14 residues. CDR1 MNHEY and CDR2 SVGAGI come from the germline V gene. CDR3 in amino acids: CASNALMGNYGYTF. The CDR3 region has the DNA TGTGCCAGCAACGCACTAATGGGTAACTATGGCTACACCTTC.

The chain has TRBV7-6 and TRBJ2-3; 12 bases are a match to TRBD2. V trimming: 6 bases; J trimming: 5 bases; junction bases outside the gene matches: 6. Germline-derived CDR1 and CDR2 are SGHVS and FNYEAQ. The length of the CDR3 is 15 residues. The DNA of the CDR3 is TGTGCCAGCAGAACGACTAGCGGGGGAGGAGATACGCAGTATTTT. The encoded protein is CASRTTSGGGDTQYF.

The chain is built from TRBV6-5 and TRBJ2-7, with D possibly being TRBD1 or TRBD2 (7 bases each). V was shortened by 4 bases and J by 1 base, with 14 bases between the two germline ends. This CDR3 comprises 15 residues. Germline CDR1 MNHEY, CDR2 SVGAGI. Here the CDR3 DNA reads TGTGCCAGCAGTTCGGGCAGGGGGGGATCCTACGAGCAGTACTTC. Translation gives CASSSGRGGSYEQYF.

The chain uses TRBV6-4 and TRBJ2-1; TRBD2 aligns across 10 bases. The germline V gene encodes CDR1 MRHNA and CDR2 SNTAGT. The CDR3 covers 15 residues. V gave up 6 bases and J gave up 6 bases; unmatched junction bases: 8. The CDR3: CASSSSGSIGNEQFF. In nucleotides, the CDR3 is TGTGCCAGCAGCTCTAGCGGGAGCATTGGCAATGAGCAGTTCTTC.

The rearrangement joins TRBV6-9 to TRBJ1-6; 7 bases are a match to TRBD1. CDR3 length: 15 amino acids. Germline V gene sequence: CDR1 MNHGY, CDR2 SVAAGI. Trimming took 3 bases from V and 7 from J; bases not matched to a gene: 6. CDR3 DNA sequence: TGTGCCAGCAGTTACTCAGGGGGGGACAATTCACCCCTCCACTTT. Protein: CASSYSGGDNSPLHF.

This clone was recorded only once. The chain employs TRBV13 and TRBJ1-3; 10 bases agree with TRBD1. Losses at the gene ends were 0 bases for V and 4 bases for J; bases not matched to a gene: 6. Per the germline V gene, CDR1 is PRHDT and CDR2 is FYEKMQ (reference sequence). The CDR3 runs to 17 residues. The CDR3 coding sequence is TGTGCCAGCAGCTTAGGCCTAAAGGGACAGGGGGGAAACACCATATATTTT. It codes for CASSLGLKGQGGNTIYF.

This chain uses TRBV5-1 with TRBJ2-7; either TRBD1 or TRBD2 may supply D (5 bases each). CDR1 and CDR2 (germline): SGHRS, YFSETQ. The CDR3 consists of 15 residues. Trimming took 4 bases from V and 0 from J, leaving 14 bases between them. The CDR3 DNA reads TGCGCCAGCAGCCACGGGGACGGGACCTCCTACGAGCAGTACTTC. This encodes CASSHGDGTSYEQYF.

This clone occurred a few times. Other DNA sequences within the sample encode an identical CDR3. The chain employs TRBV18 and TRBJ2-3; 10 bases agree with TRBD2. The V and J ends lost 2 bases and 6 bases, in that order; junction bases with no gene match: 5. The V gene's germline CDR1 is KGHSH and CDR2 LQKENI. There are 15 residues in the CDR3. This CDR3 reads CASSPASGREDTQYF. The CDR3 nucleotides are TGTGCCAGCTCACCAGCTAGCGGGAGAGAGGATACGCAGTATTTT.

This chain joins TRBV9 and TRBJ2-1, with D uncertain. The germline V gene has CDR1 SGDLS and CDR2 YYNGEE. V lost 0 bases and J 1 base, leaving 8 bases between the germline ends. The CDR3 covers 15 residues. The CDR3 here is CASSVGYRSYNEQFF. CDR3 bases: TGTGCCAGCAGCGTAGGGTATCGGTCCTACAATGAGCAGTTCTTC.

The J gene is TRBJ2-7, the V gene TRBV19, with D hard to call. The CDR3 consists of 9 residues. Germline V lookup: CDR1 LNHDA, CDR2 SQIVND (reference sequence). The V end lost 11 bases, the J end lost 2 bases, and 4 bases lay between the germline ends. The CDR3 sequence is CAATYEQYF. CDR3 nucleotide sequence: TGTGCCGCTACCTACGAGCAGTACTTC. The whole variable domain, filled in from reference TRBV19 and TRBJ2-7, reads DGGITQSPKYLFRKEGQNVTLSCEQNLNHDAMYWYRQDPGQGLRLIYYSQIVNDFQKGDIAEGYSVSREKKESFPLTVTSAQKNPTAFYLCAATYEQYFGPGTRLTVT.

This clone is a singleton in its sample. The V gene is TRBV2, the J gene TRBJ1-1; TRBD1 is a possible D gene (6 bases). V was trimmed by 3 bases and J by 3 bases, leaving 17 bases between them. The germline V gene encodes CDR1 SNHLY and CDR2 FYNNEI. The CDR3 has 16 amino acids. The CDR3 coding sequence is TGTGCCAGCAGTGACCACCAGGGGAGTAAGGACACTGAAGCTTTCTTT. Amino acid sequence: CASSDHQGSKDTEAFF. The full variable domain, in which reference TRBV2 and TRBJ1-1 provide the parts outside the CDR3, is EPEVTQTPSHQVTQMGQEVILRCVPISNHLYFYWYRQILGQKVEFLVSFYNNEISEKSEIFDDQFSVERPDGSNFTLKIRSTKLEDSAMYFCASSDHQGSKDTEAFFGQGTRLTVV.

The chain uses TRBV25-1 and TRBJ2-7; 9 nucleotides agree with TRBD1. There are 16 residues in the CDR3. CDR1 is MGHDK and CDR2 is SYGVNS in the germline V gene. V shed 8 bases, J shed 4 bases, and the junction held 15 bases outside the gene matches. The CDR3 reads CASGSMPGQGGYEQYF. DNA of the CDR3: TGTGCCAGCGGATCGATGCCGGGACAGGGTGGATACGAGCAGTACTTC.

The CDR3 sequence is CASSLMQGSSTEAFF. CDR3 nucleotides: TGTGCCAGCAGCTTAATGCAGGGTAGTTCCACTGAAGCTTTCTTT. V and J are TRBV7-2 and TRBJ1-1; a possible D gene is TRBD1 (5 bases). Trimming removed 2 bases from V and 4 bases from J, with 14 bases in between. Germline-derived CDR1 and CDR2 are SGHTA and FQGNSA. The CDR3 length is 15 residues.

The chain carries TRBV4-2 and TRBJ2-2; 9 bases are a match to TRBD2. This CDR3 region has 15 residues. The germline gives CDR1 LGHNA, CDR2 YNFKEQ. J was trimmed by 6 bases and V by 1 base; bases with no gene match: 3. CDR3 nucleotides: TGTGCCAGCAGCCAAGGCGAGCGGGAGGCCGGGGAGCTGTTTTTT. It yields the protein CASSQGEREAGELFF.

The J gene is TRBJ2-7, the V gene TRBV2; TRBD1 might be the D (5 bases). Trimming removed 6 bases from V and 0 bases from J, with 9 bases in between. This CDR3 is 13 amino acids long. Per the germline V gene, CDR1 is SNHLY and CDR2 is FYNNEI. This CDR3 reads CASSSDSSYEQYF. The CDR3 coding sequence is TGTGCCAGCAGCTCCGACAGCTCCTACGAGCAGTACTTC.